These T cell receptor beta chains were read from a single sample in a study of blood T cell repertoires in COVID-19. The assay was immunoSEQ multiplex PCR, and TCRdb's table has in-frame clones only and misses some. This sample yields 200,000 to 250,000 clones, of which just over 85% are seen a single time; about 1.5% belongs to the top ten. The specimen was peripheral blood. These TCRs come from a young man with active or convalescent COVID-19. Both conserved end residues are part of each CDR3. Fields, in order: D gene, V gene, CDR3 length, J gene, clone size, CDR3 DNA, CDR3 protein. The D gene is left open where the match is weak. Clone size is shown for a subset of rows, as once, few, many or a class of expanded clone.

-	TRBV3-1/TRBV3-2	16	TRBJ2-7	-	TGTGCCAGCAGCCAAGATTCGCGGCAGGGGACCTACGAGCAGTACTTC	CASSQDSRQGTYEQYF
-	TRBV10-3	15	TRBJ2-2	-	TGTGCCATCAGTGAGCCTCTCAGGGATGGTCGGGAGCTGTTTTTT	CAISEPLRDGRELFF
TRBD2	TRBV27	13	TRBJ2-1	-	TGTGCCAGCAGTTCCGGGACTAGGAGTGAGCAGTTCTTC	CASSSGTRSEQFF
TRBD1	TRBV3-1/TRBV3-2	15	TRBJ1-6	-	TGTGCCAGCAGCCAAGTTCCGGGACAGGGGGCACCCCTCCACTTT	CASSQVPGQGAPLHF
-	TRBV7-9	17	TRBJ1-2	-	TGTGCCAGCAGCCCCTCGGCCCAGGGCGGCCTCTCCTATGGCTACACCTTC	CASSPSAQGGLSYGYTF
TRBD2	TRBV9	16	TRBJ2-3	-	TGTGCCAGCAGTCTGAGGGCGGTAGCGGGGCCAGATACGCAGTATTTT	CASSLRAVAGPDTQYF
-	TRBV28	17	TRBJ1-5	-	TGTGCCAGCAGTTTACAGGGTAGCGGTCAATCCAATCAGCCCCAGCATTTT	CASSLQGSGQSNQPQHF
TRBD1	TRBV7-2	17	TRBJ2-5	-	TGTGCCAGCAGCTCATTCTCCAGAACAGGGGGCGGGGAGACCCAGTACTTC	CASSSFSRTGGGETQYF
-	TRBV27	14	TRBJ2-7	-	TGTGCCAGCAGTTTTGCAGGGCCCTCCTACGAGCAGTACTTC	CASSFAGPSYEQYF
TRBD1	TRBV10-3	17	TRBJ2-6	-	TGTGCCACGATCCGGGACAGGCTCCTCTCTGGGGCCAACGTCCTGACTTTC	CATIRDRLLSGANVLTF
-	TRBV30	14	TRBJ2-7	-	TGTGCCTGGAGTCCCGCCCGGTCGGGCTACGAGCAGTACTTC	CAWSPARSGYEQYF
-	TRBV18	14	TRBJ1-1	-	TGTGCCAGCTCACTAATGACAAGGGGAACCGAAGCTTTCTTT	CASSLMTRGTEAFF
TRBD1	TRBV4-3	14	TRBJ2-7	-	TGCGCCAGCAGCCCCGGACAGGGGGCCTACGAGCAGTACTTC	CASSPGQGAYEQYF
-	TRBV5-6	17	TRBJ1-3	few	TGTGCCAGCAGCCCCCTCCGTGGGGGCGCTCCCGGAAACACCATATATTTT	CASSPLRGGAPGNTIYF
-	TRBV2	14	TRBJ2-5	few	TGTGCCAGCAATTTGGGCCGAGTGGGAGAGACCCAGTACTTC	CASNLGRVGETQYF
TRBD1	TRBV10-2	12	TRBJ1-5	-	TGCGCCAGCAGTGAAGGACAGGGCAGCCAGCATTTT	CASSEGQGSQHF
-	TRBV30	12	TRBJ2-5	-	TGTGCCTGGGACAGGTACCAAGAGACCCAGTACTTC	CAWDRYQETQYF
-	TRBV6-2/TRBV6-3	13	TRBJ1-2	-	TGTGCCAGCAGTTTGGGCCCCAACTATGGCTACACCTTC	CASSLGPNYGYTF
-	TRBV2	14	TRBJ1-5	-	TGTGCCAGCAGTGAAGTCGTAGAAAATCAGCCCCAGCATTTT	CASSEVVENQPQHF
TRBD2	TRBV3-1/TRBV3-2	15	TRBJ2-5	-	TGTGCCAGCAGCCAAAATCCTAGCGGCCAAGAGACCCAGTACTTC	CASSQNPSGQETQYF
TRBD1	TRBV7-8	14	TRBJ1-1	-	TGTGCCAGCAGCGAGGAACAGGGGTGGACTGAAGCTTTCTTT	CASSEEQGWTEAFF
-	TRBV11-1	15	TRBJ2-2	-	TGTGCCAGCAGCTTAAGGAGCGCTCTCACCGGGGAGCTGTTTTTT	CASSLRSALTGELFF
-	TRBV28	15	TRBJ1-5	-	TGTGCCAGCAGTCTCCCCTCGATTGGCCTTCAGCCCCAGCATTTT	CASSLPSIGLQPQHF
TRBD1	TRBV9	16	TRBJ2-2	-	TGTGCCAGCGCCCAAAGCACAGGGGGCTACACCGGGGAGCTGTTTTTT	CASAQSTGGYTGELFF
-	TRBV5-1	15	TRBJ2-7	-	TGCGCCAGCAGCTTGTTCGGGGATAGACTCGGCGAGCAGTACTTC	CASSLFGDRLGEQYF
TRBD2	TRBV19	15	TRBJ2-3	few	TGTGCCAGTAAGCGCCTAGCGGGAGACACAGATACGCAGTATTTT	CASKRLAGDTDTQYF
-	TRBV29-1	17	TRBJ2-4	-	TGCAGCGTTGAGCGGGCGGCAGTCCGACGGGACAAAAACATTCAGTACTTC	CSVERAAVRRDKNIQYF
-	TRBV4-3	14	TRBJ2-7	-	TGCGCCAGCAGCCAACAAATAGGGGCCTACGAGCAGTACTTC	CASSQQIGAYEQYF
-	TRBV5-6	14	TRBJ1-5	once	TGTGCCAGCAGCTCCCGACGGGACTATCAGCCCCAGCATTTT	CASSSRRDYQPQHF
-	TRBV9	14	TRBJ2-7	-	TGTGCCAGCAGCGTAGGGACAGTCCCCTACGAGCAGTACTTC	CASSVGTVPYEQYF
TRBD1	TRBV11-2	14	TRBJ2-1	-	TGTGCCAGCAGCCAGGGACAGGGCTACAATGAGCAGTTCTTC	CASSQGQGYNEQFF
TRBD1	TRBV27	17	TRBJ2-2	-	TGTGCCAGCAGTTTCGGCAGGGGGCTGGATGGCACCGGGGAGCTGTTTTTT	CASSFGRGLDGTGELFF
-	TRBV4-1	12	TRBJ1-1	few	TGCGCCAGCAGCCAAACAGGGATTGAAGCTTTCTTT	CASSQTGIEAFF
TRBD1	TRBV11-2	13	TRBJ2-1	-	TGTGCCAGCAGCTTACGACAGGGGTATGAGCAGTTCTTC	CASSLRQGYEQFF
TRBD2	TRBV7-2	15	TRBJ2-3	-	TGTGCCAGCAGCTTAACTAGCGGGATTTACGATACGCAGTATTTT	CASSLTSGIYDTQYF
TRBD2	TRBV24-1	13	TRBJ2-1	-	TGTGCCGTACAGCGGGAGGGTGACAATGAGCAGTTCTTC	CAVQREGDNEQFF
TRBD2	TRBV27	13	TRBJ2-7	-	TGTGCCAGCAGTTTCGCGGGAGAGTACGAGCAGTACTTC	CASSFAGEYEQYF
-	TRBV20-1	11	TRBJ1-5	-	TGCAGTGTCCCCGCCGCGGGGCCCCAGCATTTT	CSVPAAGPQHF
-	TRBV30	14	TRBJ1-2	once	TGTGCCTGGAGAGCGGATTCCCCTAACTATGGCTACACCTTC	CAWRADSPNYGYTF
TRBD1	TRBV5-4	16	TRBJ2-1	-	TGTGCCAGCAGCTTGCACAGGGGGGCCTCCTACAATGAGCAGTTCTTC	CASSLHRGASYNEQFF
-	TRBV3-1/TRBV3-2	16	TRBJ2-3	few	TGTGCCAGCAGCCAAGATTCTCGGACTAGCACAGATACGCAGTATTTT	CASSQDSRTSTDTQYF
-	TRBV29-1	13	TRBJ2-5	-	TGCAGCGTTGAAGTCCTCCCCGGTGAGACCCAGTACTTC	CSVEVLPGETQYF
-	TRBV7-9	12	TRBJ1-5	-	TGTGCCAGCAGCTTATCATCCCAGCCCCAGCATTTT	CASSLSSQPQHF
-	TRBV19	15	TRBJ1-5	-	TGTGCCAGTAGTATAGCCCAGGGTCTGGATCAGCCCCAGCATTTT	CASSIAQGLDQPQHF
-	TRBV30	14	TRBJ2-7	once	TGTGCCTGGAGTGTAGGGGGAAGCTCCTACGAGCAGTACTTC	CAWSVGGSSYEQYF
TRBD1	TRBV7-2	16	TRBJ2-5	once	TGTGCCAGCAGCTCCCGGGGGACAGGGATTCGAGAGACCCAGTACTTC	CASSSRGTGIRETQYF
-	TRBV7-6	16	TRBJ2-2	many	TGTGCCAGCGCAATCGTAGACACCCCGAACACCGGGGAGCTGTTTTTT	CASAIVDTPNTGELFF
-	TRBV6-6	16	TRBJ2-2	-	TGTGCCAGCAGTTATTACCTGGCTAGCGAAACCGGGGAGCTGTTTTTT	CASSYYLASETGELFF
-	TRBV6-5	13	TRBJ1-2	-	TGTGCCAGCAGTTACTCGGGTCGGGATGGCTACACCTTC	CASSYSGRDGYTF